These T cell receptor beta chains were read from a single sample in a study of blood T cell repertoires in COVID-19. The table came from immunoSEQ multiplex PCR; TCRdb's copy has only in-frame clones and leaves some out. Of around 140,000 clones in the sample, about 81% were seen once. The sample consisted of peripheral blood. These TCRs come from a woman of 80 years or more with acute or convalescent COVID-19. Each CDR3 is given with its conserved first and last residue. The D gene is left open where the match is weak. The size field is filled for only some rows; it gives once, few, many or a size class.

J gene: TRBJ1-1
V gene: TRBV7-7
clone size: .
D gene: .
CDR3 DNA: TGTGCCAGCAGCTTAGACCACTTAGAAGCTTTCTTT
CDR3 protein: CASSLDHLEAFF

J gene: TRBJ2-2
V gene: TRBV15
clone size: .
D gene: TRBD1
CDR3 DNA: TGTGCCACCAGCAGAGGGCAGACAGGGCTCCGGGAGCTGTTTTTT
CDR3 protein: CATSRGQTGLRELFF

J gene: TRBJ2-5
V gene: TRBV9
clone size: .
D gene: TRBD2
CDR3 DNA: TGTGCCAGCATCGATAGCCGGAGGGAGGGCCGGGAGACCCAGTACTTC
CDR3 protein: CASIDSRREGRETQYF

J gene: TRBJ1-1
V gene: TRBV9
clone size: .
D gene: TRBD1
CDR3 DNA: TGTGCCAGCAGCGTAGGGGACAGCCTGGGGAACACTGAAGCTTTCTTT
CDR3 protein: CASSVGDSLGNTEAFF

J gene: TRBJ1-2
V gene: TRBV19
clone size: once
D gene: TRBD1
CDR3 DNA: TGTGCCAGTAGTATACCTCGACAGGGCCTCTATGGCTACACCTTC
CDR3 protein: CASSIPRQGLYGYTF

J gene: TRBJ2-1
V gene: TRBV6-5
clone size: .
D gene: TRBD2
CDR3 DNA: TGTGCCAGCAACAAGACTAGCGGGAGGGGTCATGAGCAGTTCTTC
CDR3 protein: CASNKTSGRGHEQFF

J gene: TRBJ1-3
V gene: TRBV15
clone size: .
D gene: .
CDR3 DNA: TGTGCCACCAGCAGAGGAGACGTGGGCCATTACTCTGGAAACACCATATATTTT
CDR3 protein: CATSRGDVGHYSGNTIYF

J gene: TRBJ1-6
V gene: TRBV7-2
clone size: .
D gene: TRBD1
CDR3 DNA: TGTGCCAGCAGCCCTCGGACAGGCCTGAATTCACCCCTCCACTTT
CDR3 protein: CASSPRTGLNSPLHF

J gene: TRBJ1-2
V gene: TRBV4-1
clone size: .
D gene: .
CDR3 DNA: TGCGCCAGCAAGGGGGGGGGCGCCTCTGGCTACACCTTC
CDR3 protein: CASKGGGASGYTF

J gene: TRBJ2-5
V gene: TRBV7-2
clone size: .
D gene: .
CDR3 DNA: TGTGCCAGCAGCTTCCCCGGAGGGCAAGAGACCCAGTACTTC
CDR3 protein: CASSFPGGQETQYF

J gene: TRBJ1-1
V gene: TRBV4-1
clone size: .
D gene: TRBD1
CDR3 DNA: TGCGCCAGCAGCCAGGCGACAGGGTACACTGAAGCTTTCTTT
CDR3 protein: CASSQATGYTEAFF

J gene: TRBJ2-7
V gene: TRBV19
clone size: few
D gene: .
CDR3 DNA: TGTGCCAGTAGTATGGGGCAGAAAAGCAACGAGCAGTACTTC
CDR3 protein: CASSMGQKSNEQYF

J gene: TRBJ2-1
V gene: TRBV5-5
clone size: .
D gene: .
CDR3 DNA: TGTGCCAGCAGCTTGGGGCCGGAGTATAGCTCCTACAATGAGCAGTTCTTC
CDR3 protein: CASSLGPEYSSYNEQFF

J gene: TRBJ2-3
V gene: TRBV5-6
clone size: .
D gene: TRBD2
CDR3 DNA: TGTGCCAGCAGCTTGTGGGGGGCGGGAGGAGACACAGATACGCAGTATTTT
CDR3 protein: CASSLWGAGGDTDTQYF

J gene: TRBJ1-2
V gene: TRBV6-5
clone size: .
D gene: .
CDR3 DNA: TGTGCCAGCAGTTACTCTTTGGAGCTCTATGGCTACACCTTC
CDR3 protein: CASSYSLELYGYTF

J gene: TRBJ2-1
V gene: TRBV5-5
clone size: .
D gene: .
CDR3 DNA: TGTGCCAGCAGCTTGCGCCCGAGCTCCTACAATGAGCAGTTCTTC
CDR3 protein: CASSLRPSSYNEQFF

J gene: TRBJ2-7
V gene: TRBV7-2
clone size: once
D gene: TRBD2
CDR3 DNA: TGTGCCAGCAGCTTAGAGGGACTAGCTTCCTACGAGCAGTACTTC
CDR3 protein: CASSLEGLASYEQYF

J gene: TRBJ1-4
V gene: TRBV10-3
clone size: .
D gene: .
CDR3 DNA: TGTGCCATCAAGCAGGGCTTGGGTAATGAAAAACTGTTTTTT
CDR3 protein: CAIKQGLGNEKLFF

J gene: TRBJ2-2
V gene: TRBV7-2
clone size: .
D gene: .
CDR3 DNA: TGTGCCAGCAGCCCTACTATTTTTAACACCGGGGAGCTGTTTTTT
CDR3 protein: CASSPTIFNTGELFF

J gene: TRBJ1-6
V gene: TRBV7-2
clone size: .
D gene: .
CDR3 DNA: TGTGCCAGCAGCTCCCGCAGTAATAATTCACCCCTCCACTTT
CDR3 protein: CASSSRSNNSPLHF

J gene: TRBJ1-4
V gene: TRBV30
clone size: .
D gene: .
CDR3 DNA: TGTGCCTGGAGTGAGGAAAAGGCGAGGCGGGCTAATGAAAAACTGTTTTTT
CDR3 protein: CAWSEEKARRANEKLFF

J gene: TRBJ2-1
V gene: TRBV19
clone size: .
D gene: TRBD2
CDR3 DNA: TGTGCCAGTAGTACCCCGGGACTAGCGACTTACAATGAGCAGTTCTTC
CDR3 protein: CASSTPGLATYNEQFF

J gene: TRBJ1-1
V gene: TRBV6-1
clone size: .
D gene: TRBD1
CDR3 DNA: TGTGCCAGCAGTGACAGGGGGCGAGACACTGAAGCTTTCTTT
CDR3 protein: CASSDRGRDTEAFF

J gene: TRBJ2-1
V gene: TRBV6-2/TRBV6-3
clone size: .
D gene: .
CDR3 DNA: TGTGCCAGCAGTTATGACTATTCGCCCTTTGTGCAGTTCTTC
CDR3 protein: CASSYDYSPFVQFF

J gene: TRBJ1-2
V gene: TRBV15
clone size: .
D gene: TRBD1
CDR3 DNA: TGTGCCACCAGCAGAGGTTTCACGGACAGGGAGACGTTATTC
CDR3 protein: CATSRGFTDRETLF

J gene: TRBJ1-4
V gene: TRBV10-2
clone size: .
D gene: .
CDR3 DNA: TGCGCCAGCAGTCTAACCGGGGGGACTAATGAAAAACTGTTTTTT
CDR3 protein: CASSLTGGTNEKLFF

J gene: TRBJ2-5
V gene: TRBV21-1
clone size: .
D gene: .
CDR3 DNA: TGTGCCAGCAGCAACTTTGGGCGGGAGGGCCGGCGGGAGACCCAGTACTTC
CDR3 protein: CASSNFGREGRRETQYF

J gene: TRBJ1-6
V gene: TRBV6-2/TRBV6-3
clone size: .
D gene: .
CDR3 DNA: TGTGCCAGCAGTCCCCCGGCGGGACGCAGCTCCTATAATTCACCCCTCCACTTT
CDR3 protein: CASSPPAGRSSYNSPLHF

J gene: TRBJ2-1
V gene: TRBV12-3/TRBV12-4
clone size: .
D gene: .
CDR3 DNA: TGTGCCAGCAGTTTTCGCGCGGTCAATGAGCAGTTCTTC
CDR3 protein: CASSFRAVNEQFF

J gene: TRBJ1-2
V gene: TRBV18
clone size: .
D gene: .
CDR3 DNA: TGTGCCAGCTCACCGAACAGCCAGGGGAATGGCTACACCTTC
CDR3 protein: CASSPNSQGNGYTF

J gene: TRBJ2-7
V gene: TRBV7-8
clone size: few
D gene: TRBD1
CDR3 DNA: TGTGCCAGCAGCTTATCGGGACAGGGGGCTACAGACGAGCAGTACTTC
CDR3 protein: CASSLSGQGATDEQYF

J gene: TRBJ1-2
V gene: TRBV5-5
clone size: .
D gene: TRBD1
CDR3 DNA: TGTGCCAGCAGCTGGCCCGGGACAGACTATGGCTACACCTTC
CDR3 protein: CASSWPGTDYGYTF

J gene: TRBJ1-2
V gene: TRBV3-1/TRBV3-2
clone size: .
D gene: .
CDR3 DNA: TGTGCCAGCAGCCAAACTTGGGGACACAACTATGGCTACACCTTC
CDR3 protein: CASSQTWGHNYGYTF

J gene: TRBJ2-3
V gene: TRBV30
clone size: .
D gene: TRBD2
CDR3 DNA: TGTGCCTGGAGTGTTTTTCGGCGGGAGAGCACAGATACGCAGTATTTT
CDR3 protein: CAWSVFRRESTDTQYF

J gene: TRBJ1-4
V gene: TRBV19
clone size: .
D gene: TRBD1
CDR3 DNA: TGTGCCAGTAGTATGTCCCGGGACAGGGGACGGGGTGAAAAACTGTTTTTT
CDR3 protein: CASSMSRDRGRGEKLFF

J gene: TRBJ1-4
V gene: TRBV7-9
clone size: .
D gene: .
CDR3 DNA: TGTGCCAGCAGCTTAGTCGGGGGGGTAGGAGATGAAAAACTGTTTTTT
CDR3 protein: CASSLVGGVGDEKLFF